Below are 28 T cell receptor beta chains sequenced from a single sample in a study of T cells expressing NK-cell markers. TCRdb reprocessed the 5' RACE reads; each CDR3 protein has one entry and no DNA is given. Here the sample table reports roughly 390,000 distinct CDR3 sequences. Material for sequencing was blood T cells: a sorted CD56 or NKG2C T cell subset, CD4+ or CD8+ T cells, or bulk PBMC T cells (not recorded which). These receptor sequences come from a woman aged 45-65 years in good health.

This chain connects TRBV4-1 to TRBJ1-5; TCRdb's D gene call, TRBD1, goes unchecked for lack of DNA. The CDR3 extends over 15 amino acids. CDR1 is MGHRA and CDR2 is YSYEKL in the germline V gene. The CDR3 is CASSQDRAFNQPQHF.

The rearrangement uses TRBV5-1 and TRBJ1-1; without DNA, the TCRdb call of TRBD1 cannot be checked. CDR1 and CDR2 (germline): SGHRS, YFSETQ. The CDR3 runs 13 residues. The CDR3 here is CASKGAGSTEAFF.

The V call is TRBV5-1, the J call TRBJ1-1; checking the TCRdb D call of TRBD1 is not possible without DNA. The CDR3 length is 15 residues. Germline CDR1 SGHRS, CDR2 YFSETQ. CDR3 region: CASSFGQGLLGEAFF.

The chain recombines TRBV6-5 with TRBJ2-1; the TCRdb D gene call, TRBD2, has no DNA to confirm it. Germline lookup yields CDR1 MNHEY and CDR2 SVGAGI. This CDR3 has 15 amino acids. CDR3 loop: CASSNLAGGRDEQFF.

The V call is TRBV12-3 or TRBV12-4, the J call TRBJ2-6. The CDR3 extends over 14 amino acids. This chain's CDR3 is CASSIDLRANVLTF.

This chain connects TRBV11-2 to TRBJ2-1; the TRBD1 assignment by TCRdb is unverifiable without DNA. CDR3 length: 13 residues. Germline V gene data show CDR1 as SGHAT and CDR2 as FQNNGV. The CDR3 is CASTYPPGTDPFF.

V gene TRBV12-3 or TRBV12-4 combines with J gene TRBJ2-2. This CDR3 has 16 amino acids. The chain's CDR3 is CASSIPGTAITGELFF.

The V and J genes are TRBV5-1 and TRBJ2-7; there is no DNA to check the TCRdb D call of TRBD2. The CDR3 totals 15 residues. Looked up from germline, CDR1 is SGHRS and CDR2 is YFSETQ. CDR3 region: CASSSLDRGSYEQYF.

This chain links TRBV12-3 or TRBV12-4 with TRBJ2-2; the D call of TRBD1 rests on TCRdb alone, since no DNA is present to check it. The CDR3 sequence is 13 residues long. CDR3 in amino acids: CAGRRPNTGELFF.

V and J are TRBV18 and TRBJ2-7. Germline V gene lookup returns CDR1 KGHSH and CDR2 LQKENI. The CDR3 runs 13 residues. The CDR3 here is CASSPLGQYEQYF.

The chain's CDR3 is CASKESAYNEQFF. This chain connects TRBV5-1 to TRBJ2-1. Germline loops: CDR1 SGHRS, CDR2 YFSETQ. The CDR3 consists of 13 residues.

The genes are TRBV24-1 and TRBJ2-3. This CDR3 region has 16 residues. The germline CDR1 and CDR2 sequences are KGHDR and SFDVKD. CDR3 loop: CATSDLLLNGTDTQYF.

The genes are TRBV29-1 and TRBJ2-3; absent DNA, TCRdb's TRBD1 call cannot be checked. The CDR3 is made up of 12 amino acids. The germline CDR1 and CDR2 sequences are SQVTM and ANQGSEA. The CDR3 region is CSVEPGPDTQYF.

The CDR3: CASSFGSLETQYF. The V call is TRBV7-2, the J call TRBJ2-5; TCRdb's D call of TRBD2 is untestable without DNA. The CDR3 consists of 13 residues. Germline CDR1 SGHTA, CDR2 FQGNSA.

The chain is built from TRBV27 and TRBJ2-7. This CDR3 contains 12 residues. Germline V CDR1 and CDR2: MNHEY, SMNVEV (reference sequence). CDR3 region: CASSSAWLVQYF.

The V call is TRBV12-3 or TRBV12-4, the J call TRBJ2-3. This CDR3 region has 15 residues. CDR3 residues: CASSPLKTRTDTQYF.

V gene TRBV6-9 combines with J gene TRBJ2-2; TCRdb outputs TRBD1, but without DNA this stays unchecked. In germline, CDR1 is MNHGY, CDR2 SVAAGI. The CDR3 extends over 14 amino acids. The CDR3 loop is CAIHARENTGELFF.

The chain has TRBV28 and TRBJ1-3; as DNA is missing, the TRBD1 call by TCRdb cannot be tested. The CDR3 sequence is 16 residues long. Germline V gene lookup returns CDR1 MDHEN and CDR2 SYDVKM. The CDR3 sequence: CASSLLGGTVGNTIYF.

The genes are TRBV5-1 and TRBJ2-1. This CDR3 comprises 13 residues. Germline V gene data show CDR1 as SGHRS and CDR2 as YFSETQ. The CDR3 protein is CASSLVEENEQFF.

V is TRBV12-3 or TRBV12-4 and J is TRBJ2-1; checking the TCRdb D call of TRBD1 is not possible without DNA. The CDR3 length is 13 residues. The CDR3 loop is CASRQGSYNEQFF.

V gene TRBV16 combines with J gene TRBJ1-2. Looked up from germline, CDR1 is KGHSY and CDR2 is FQNENV. The CDR3 runs to 14 residues. The CDR3 sequence is CASSQLTANYGYTF.

V usage is TRBV29-1 and J usage is TRBJ1-2; TCRdb reports TRBD1, a call that lacks DNA to check it against. The CDR3 is 14 amino acids. Germline CDR1 SQVTM, CDR2 ANQGSEA. This chain's CDR3 is CSASRFEGVYGYTF.

The J gene is TRBJ2-1, the V gene TRBV10-2; TCRdb picks TRBD2, but there is no DNA to check that call. The CDR3 spans 16 residues. Germline CDR1 is WSHSY and CDR2 is SAAADI. CDR3 residues: CASRASGWDSYNEQFF.

The chain combines TRBV2 with TRBJ2-1. The CDR3 contains 15 residues. In germline, CDR1 is SNHLY, CDR2 FYNNEI. CDR3 loop: CASRAYDGPYNEQFF.

The chain employs TRBV24-1 and TRBJ2-1. This CDR3 region has 16 residues. Per germline, CDR1 KGHDR and CDR2 SFDVKD. The CDR3 protein is CATSDVRTATYNEQFF.

This sequence joins TRBV6-2 or TRBV6-3 and TRBJ2-2; TCRdb selects TRBD1, and the lack of DNA leaves this call unchecked. From germline, CDR1 is MNHEY and CDR2 SVGEGT. This CDR3 contains 13 residues. CDR3 amino acids: CASTPSLGGELFF.

This rearrangement joins TRBV14 to TRBJ2-5; TCRdb proposes TRBD1, but this gene call is untestable without DNA. This CDR3 region has 15 residues. Germline CDR1 and CDR2: SGHDN and FVKESK. The CDR3 here is CASTPGTRGVETQYF.

This chain connects TRBV2 to TRBJ1-1. This CDR3 spans 12 amino acids. Germline V CDR1 and CDR2: SNHLY, FYNNEI. The CDR3 here is CADRSLVTEAFF.